These 29 T cell receptor beta chains originate from one sample sequenced in a study of T cell responses to AZD1222 COVID-19 vaccine. Generated by immunoSEQ multiplex PCR, the TCRdb table keeps only in-frame clones and is missing some. The table has fewer than 110,000 clones, 70% to 90% seen once. Sequenced material: peripheral blood, taken on day 0 of AZD1222 vaccination. The receptors stem from an adult in good health.

A word on this clone: The germline gene is not matched at one end of the junction; a read error may be the cause. The genes are TRBV3-1 (or the pseudogene TRBV3-2) and TRBJ2-3; tentatively, D is TRBD1 (6 bases). CDR3 length: 16 residues. Looked up from germline, CDR1 is LGHDT and CDR2 is YNNKEL (reference sequence). Here the CDR3 reads CASSQYHGTQTGTQYF. CDR3 DNA: TGTGCCAGCAGCCAATACCACGGGACCCAGACAGGTACGCAGTATTTT.

In its sample, this clone was seen once. The gene calls are TRBV7-2 and TRBJ1-1, with D perhaps TRBD1 (6 bases). The germline CDR1 and CDR2 sequences are SGHTA and FQGNSA. With 0 bases removed from V and 7 bases from J, the gap between germline ends came to 15 bases. The CDR3 covers 15 residues. CDR3 sequence: CASSLAAGGFGEAFF. The CDR3 region has the DNA TGTGCCAGCAGCTTAGCGGCGGGGGGCTTTGGTGAAGCTTTCTTT.

This clone ranks as medium-sized. V is TRBV2 and J is TRBJ2-2, with D possibly matching TRBD2 (6 bases). Trimming removed 3 bases at V and 1 base at J, with 15 bases between. Germline V lookup: CDR1 SNHLY, CDR2 FYNNEI. The CDR3 covers 17 residues. The CDR3 DNA sequence: TGTGCCAGCAGTGAGCGGAGGGTTAGTCTGAACACCGGGGAGCTGTTTTTT. Protein: CASSERRVSLNTGELFF.

The chain combines TRBV28 with TRBJ2-5; TRBD2 matches at 10 bases. CDR3 length equals 16 residues. The germline V gene has CDR1 MDHEN and CDR2 SYDVKM. J was trimmed by 5 bases and V by 5 bases; bases with no gene match: 11. The CDR3 here is CASSDLQAGGMETQYF. CDR3 DNA sequence: TGTGCCAGCAGTGACCTCCAAGCGGGAGGGATGGAGACCCAGTACTTC.

The chain employs TRBV30 and TRBJ1-1, with D unclear. The CDR3 runs to 12 residues. Trimming removed 4 bases from V and 0 bases from J, with 6 bases in between. From germline, CDR1 is GTSNPN and CDR2 SVGIG (reference sequence). The CDR3 loop reads CAWIFMNTEAFF. The CDR3 DNA reads TGTGCCTGGATCTTCATGAACACTGAAGCTTTCTTT.

This chain joins TRBV4-2 and TRBJ1-1; no firm D call. CDR3 size: 12 residues. Germline CDR1 LGHNA, CDR2 YNFKEQ. With 0 bases removed from V and 10 bases from J, the gap between germline ends came to 9 bases. The chain's CDR3 is CASSQDQLVAFF. CDR3 DNA sequence: TGTGCCAGCAGCCAAGATCAGCTCGTAGCTTTCTTT.

This clone came up once. The chain employs TRBV28 and TRBJ2-2; D is possibly TRBD2 (6 bases). Trimming pared 5 bases from V and 1 base from J, leaving 20 bases between. Germline CDR1 MDHEN, CDR2 SYDVKM. The CDR3 loop spans 18 amino acids. For the CDR3, the DNA is TGTGCCAGCAGTCCCCCCACATTAACTAGCCGGAACACCGGGGAGCTGTTTTTT. Its translation: CASSPPTLTSRNTGELFF.

The chain carries TRBV30 and TRBJ1-1; TRBD1 aligns across 8 bases. Germline V gene data show CDR1 as GTSNPN and CDR2 as SVGIG (reference sequence). Trimming took 5 bases from V and 6 from J; bases not matched to a gene: 8. The CDR3 contains 13 residues. CDR3 nucleotide sequence: TGTGCCTGGGACGGACAGGGAGGCTCTGAAGCTTTCTTT. It yields the protein CAWDGQGGSEAFF.

The chain carries TRBV29-1 and TRBJ2-7, with 8 bases that match TRBD1. CDR1 and CDR2 from the germline V gene are SQVTM and ANQGSEA. This CDR3 spans 14 amino acids. The V segment lost 5 bases and the J segment 3 bases; nucleotides outside the gene matches: 9. The chain's CDR3 is CSVFRTGPDYEQYF. The CDR3, as DNA: TGCAGCGTTTTTAGGACAGGGCCTGACTACGAGCAGTACTTC.

The rearrangement links TRBV10-3 to TRBJ2-7, with a possible D match to TRBD1 (5 bases). V lost 5 bases, J lost 4 bases, and 12 bases lay in between. CDR1 is ENHRY and CDR2 is SYGVKD in the germline V gene. The length of the CDR3 is 13 residues. CDR3 sequence: CAISFGAGYEQYF. The DNA of the CDR3 is TGTGCCATCAGTTTTGGGGCTGGGTACGAGCAGTACTTC.

The genes are TRBV27 and TRBJ2-7, with D perhaps assigned TRBD1 or TRBD2 (5 bases each). Germline CDR1 is MNHEY and CDR2 is SMNVEV (reference sequence). Trimming shortened V by 4 bases and J by 4 bases, and 14 bases separated the two germline ends. The CDR3 has 14 residues. DNA for the CDR3: TGTGCCAGCAGTTCGGGGCAGGGTCCTTACGAGCAGTACTTC. This encodes CASSSGQGPYEQYF.

The chain employs TRBV6-5 and TRBJ2-7, with 11 bases aligning to TRBD2. The CDR3 spans 14 residues. V lost 8 bases to trimming and J lost 2 bases; unmatched junction nucleotides: 5. Germline values: CDR1 MNHEY, CDR2 SVGAGI. The CDR3 DNA follows: TGTGCCAGCGCGGAGACTAGCGGGGCCTACGAGCAGTACTTC. It encodes CASAETSGAYEQYF.

The V and J genes are TRBV18 and TRBJ1-1; 10 nucleotides align to TRBD1. V was clipped by 2 bases and J by 11 bases; unmatched bases: 8. This CDR3 region has 14 residues. CDR1 and CDR2 (germline): KGHSH, LQKENI. The CDR3 here is CASSPGTGEVYAFF. In DNA form, the CDR3 reads TGTGCCAGCTCACCAGGGACAGGGGAGGTGTATGCTTTCTTT. Based on the CDR3 plus reference TRBV18 and TRBJ1-1, the full variable domain is NAGVMQNPRHLVRRRGQEARLRCSPMKGHSHVYWYRQLPEEGLKFMVYLQKENIIDESGMPKERFSAEFPKEGPSILRIQQVVRGDSAAYFCASSPGTGEVYAFFGQGTRLTVV.

This clone has just a few counts. V gene TRBV28 combines with J gene TRBJ1-2, with a tentative D call TRBD1 (5 bases). The germline V gene encodes CDR1 MDHEN and CDR2 SYDVKM. Trimming cost V 7 bases and J 7 bases, with 31 bases left between them. The CDR3 is made up of 18 amino acids. Here the CDR3 reads CASIPDAGYQDLGGGYTF. The CDR3 DNA reads TGTGCCAGCATCCCGGACGCCGGCTATCAAGATCTTGGGGGTGGCTACACCTTC.

The CDR3, as DNA: TGTGCCAGCAGTTCCCCCCCCGGACGGTGGAACAATGAGCAGTTCTTC. It encodes CASSSPPGRWNNEQFF. This sequence joins TRBV28 and TRBJ2-1; unclear D gene. CDR1 and CDR2 from the germline V gene are MDHEN and SYDVKM. The CDR3 loop spans 16 amino acids. V dropped 4 bases and J dropped 5 bases, with 18 bases sitting between them.

The CDR3 protein is CASRTGGAQPQHF. DNA for the CDR3: TGTGCCAGCAGGACAGGGGGCGCTCAGCCCCAGCATTTT. V gene TRBV28 combines with J gene TRBJ1-5; TRBD1 agrees at 10 bases. Trimming at V came to 6 bases and at J to 6 bases, leaving 2 bases not matched to a gene. There are 13 residues in the CDR3. Germline lookup yields CDR1 MDHEN and CDR2 SYDVKM.

This clone occurred a few times. The V gene is TRBV11-2, the J gene TRBJ1-6; D unresolved. Germline CDR1 and CDR2: SGHAT and FQNNGV. The CDR3 is 15 residues long. V was clipped by 1 base and J by 10 bases, with 14 bases between them. CDR3 amino acids: CASSLVSRFWSPLHF. Here the CDR3 DNA reads TGTGCCAGCAGCTTAGTTTCCCGGTTCTGGTCACCCCTCCACTTT.

The sample holds one count of this clone. V and J are TRBV5-4 and TRBJ2-5; D possibly corresponds to TRBD2 (6 bases). Trimming stripped 1 base from V and 3 bases from J, with 28 bases between. The CDR3 length is 20 residues. Germline assignment: CDR1 SGHNT and CDR2 YYREEE (reference sequence). CDR3 nucleotides: TGTGCCAGCAGCTTGTTGTCAGCGGGCCGGACGCGTCCCTGGGAAGAGACCCAGTACTTC. Translated, it gives CASSLLSAGRTRPWEETQYF.

The chain carries TRBV19 and TRBJ2-3; no clear D gene. The V gene lost 5 bases and the J gene lost 3 bases, with 9 bases spanning the gap. The germline CDR1 and CDR2 sequences are LNHDA and SQIVND (reference sequence). This CDR3 has 13 amino acids. In DNA, the CDR3 is TGTGCCAGTAGTGTCTCGAAGACAGATACGCAGTATTTT. Encoded protein: CASSVSKTDTQYF.

The genes are TRBV12-5 and TRBJ2-1, with D possibly being TRBD1 (5 bases). The CDR3 is 12 amino acids. Germline V gene lookup returns CDR1 LGHNT and CDR2 FRNRAP. The V and J ends lost 6 bases and 10 bases respectively, with 13 bases between them. The CDR3 is CASGPTDLEQFF. In nucleotides, the CDR3 is TGTGCTAGTGGCCCGACAGATCTAGAGCAGTTCTTC.

V is TRBV28 and J is TRBJ2-1, with 10 bases identical to TRBD2. The V and J ends lost 2 bases and 6 bases, in that order; junction bases with no gene match: 7. Germline CDR1 and CDR2: MDHEN and SYDVKM. The CDR3 runs to 16 residues. For the CDR3, the DNA is TGTGCCAGCAGTTTACCCCTAGCGGGAGTAGGCAATGAGCAGTTCTTC. Translated, it gives CASSLPLAGVGNEQFF.

The rearrangement links TRBV7-2 to TRBJ1-5; no reliable D call. The CDR3 is made up of 14 amino acids. Trimming stripped 2 bases from V and 0 bases from J, with 5 bases between. Per germline, CDR1 SGHTA and CDR2 FQGNSA. CDR3 loop: CASSLWGSNQPQHF. The CDR3 DNA reads TGTGCCAGCAGCTTATGGGGTAGCAATCAGCCCCAGCATTTT.

This chain connects TRBV9 to TRBJ2-2; unclear D gene. The germline CDR1 and CDR2 sequences are SGDLS and YYNGEE. Trimming took off 0 bases at V and 1 base at J, with 10 bases between the two ends. CDR3 size: 16 residues. The CDR3 protein is CASSVGPRQNTGELFF. DNA of the CDR3: TGTGCCAGCAGCGTAGGTCCGCGACAGAACACCGGGGAGCTGTTTTTT. The full variable domain, with the rest looked up from reference TRBV9 and TRBJ2-2, is DSGVTQTPKHLITATGQRVTLRCSPRSGDLSVYWYQQSLDQGLQFLIQYYNGEERAKGNILERFSAQQFPDLHSELNLSSLELGDSALYFCASSVGPRQNTGELFFGEGSRLTVL.

CDR3 sequence: CASSSGNTEAFF. The CDR3 bases are TGTGCCAGCAGCTCCGGAAACACTGAAGCTTTCTTT. The J gene is TRBJ1-1, the V gene TRBV6-5; D unresolved. The CDR3 has 12 residues. The V gene lost 6 bases and the J gene lost 2 bases, with 7 bases spanning the gap. CDR1 is MNHEY and CDR2 is SVGAGI in the germline V gene.

The genes are TRBV28 and TRBJ1-2, with 8 bases fitting TRBD1. The germline V gene encodes CDR1 MDHEN and CDR2 SYDVKM. CDR3 length: 15 residues. V lost 6 bases to trimming and J lost 1 base; unmatched junction nucleotides: 7. CDR3: CASSRTGTLNYGYTF. The CDR3 coding sequence is TGTGCCAGCAGCCGGACAGGGACACTTAACTATGGCTACACCTTC.

The rearrangement links TRBV19 to TRBJ1-1; weak D call: TRBD1 (5 bases). The CDR3 runs to 14 residues. V was pared by 2 bases and J by 6 bases, with 13 bases between. The germline gives CDR1 LNHDA, CDR2 SQIVND (reference sequence). The CDR3 spells CASSITGDRPEAFF. CDR3 nucleotides: TGTGCCAGTAGTATAACCGGGGACCGTCCTGAAGCTTTCTTT.

The chain has TRBV3-1 (or the pseudogene TRBV3-2) and TRBJ1-5; a possible D gene is TRBD1 (5 bases). CDR3 length equals 19 residues. V dropped 1 base and J dropped 0 bases, with 19 bases sitting between them. CDR1 is LGHDT and CDR2 is YNNKEL in the germline V gene (reference sequence). CDR3 coding DNA: TGTGCCAGCAGCCAAGGTGTCTCTACAGGTTACCTTAGCAATCAGCCCCAGCATTTT. This gives the protein CASSQGVSTGYLSNQPQHF.

The rearrangement uses TRBV7-3 and TRBJ2-5, with TRBD1 matching 9 bases. Germline assignment: CDR1 SGHTA and CDR2 FQGTGA. V lost 5 bases to trimming and J lost 7 bases; unmatched junction nucleotides: 5. The CDR3 extends over 13 amino acids. This chain's CDR3 is CASSVGQGGTQYF. CDR3 in DNA: TGTGCCAGCAGCGTGGGACAGGGTGGGACCCAGTACTTC.

This chain connects TRBV5-1 to TRBJ2-5, with unresolved D. Trimming shortened V by 0 bases and J by 5 bases, and 11 bases separated the two germline ends. CDR3 length: 14 amino acids. Germline-derived CDR1 and CDR2 are SGHRS and YFSETQ. The CDR3 spells CASSLGAGLETQYF. CDR3 coding DNA: TGCGCCAGCAGCTTGGGGGCCGGGTTGGAGACCCAGTACTTC.